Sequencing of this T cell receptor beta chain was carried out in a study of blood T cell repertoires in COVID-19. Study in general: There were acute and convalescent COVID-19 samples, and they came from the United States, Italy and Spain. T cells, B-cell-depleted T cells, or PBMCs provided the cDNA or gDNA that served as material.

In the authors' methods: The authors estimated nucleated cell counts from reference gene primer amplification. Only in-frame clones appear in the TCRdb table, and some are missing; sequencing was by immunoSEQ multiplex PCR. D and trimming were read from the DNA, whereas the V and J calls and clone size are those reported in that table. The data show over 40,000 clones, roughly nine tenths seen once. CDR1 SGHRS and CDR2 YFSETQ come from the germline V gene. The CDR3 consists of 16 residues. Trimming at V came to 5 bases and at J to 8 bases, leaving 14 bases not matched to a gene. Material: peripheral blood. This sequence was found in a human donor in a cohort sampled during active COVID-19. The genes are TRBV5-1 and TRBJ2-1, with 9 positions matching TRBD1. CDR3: CASSSPGQGTSDEQFF. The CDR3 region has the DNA TGCGCCAGCAGTTCCCCGGGACAGGGAACTAGCGATGAGCAGTTCTTC.